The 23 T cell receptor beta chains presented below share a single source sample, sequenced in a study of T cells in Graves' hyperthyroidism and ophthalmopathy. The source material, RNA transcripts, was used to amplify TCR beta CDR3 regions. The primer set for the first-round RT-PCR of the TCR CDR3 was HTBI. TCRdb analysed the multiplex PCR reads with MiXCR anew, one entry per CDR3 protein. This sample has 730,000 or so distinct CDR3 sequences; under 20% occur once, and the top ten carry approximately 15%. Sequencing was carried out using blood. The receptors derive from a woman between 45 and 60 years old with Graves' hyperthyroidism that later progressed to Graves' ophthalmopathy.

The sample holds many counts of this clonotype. The DNA of the CDR3 is TGCAGTGCTAAAAACAGGGGGTTGGCCGGGGAGCTGTTTTTT. Translation gives CSAKNRGLAGELFF. This chain connects TRBV20-1 to TRBJ2-2; TRBD1 aligns across 8 bases. V trimming: 4 bases; J trimming: 6 bases; junction bases outside the gene matches: 7. This CDR3 contains 14 residues. Germline V gene sequence: CDR1 DFQATT, CDR2 SNEGSKA (reference sequence).

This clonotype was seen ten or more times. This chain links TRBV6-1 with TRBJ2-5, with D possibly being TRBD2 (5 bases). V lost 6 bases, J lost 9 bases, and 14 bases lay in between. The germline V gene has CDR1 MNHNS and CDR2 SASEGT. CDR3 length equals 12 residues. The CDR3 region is CASRSRPGAQYF. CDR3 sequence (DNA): TGTGCCAGCAGGTCGCGTCCCGGGGCCCAGTACTTC.

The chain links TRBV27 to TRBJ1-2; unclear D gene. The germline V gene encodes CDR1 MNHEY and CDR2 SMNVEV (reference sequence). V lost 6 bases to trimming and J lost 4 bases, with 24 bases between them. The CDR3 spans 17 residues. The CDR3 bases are TGTGCCAGCAGACCCCAATTGCAGACCTATCGTGGCTATGGCTACACCTTC. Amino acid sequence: CASRPQLQTYRGYGYTF.

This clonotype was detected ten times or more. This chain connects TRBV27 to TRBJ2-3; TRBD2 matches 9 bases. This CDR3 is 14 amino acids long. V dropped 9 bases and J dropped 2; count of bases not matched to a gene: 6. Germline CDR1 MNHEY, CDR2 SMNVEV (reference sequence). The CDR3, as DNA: TGTGCCAGTACTAGCGGGCTAAACACAGATACGCAGTATTTT. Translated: CASTSGLNTDTQYF.

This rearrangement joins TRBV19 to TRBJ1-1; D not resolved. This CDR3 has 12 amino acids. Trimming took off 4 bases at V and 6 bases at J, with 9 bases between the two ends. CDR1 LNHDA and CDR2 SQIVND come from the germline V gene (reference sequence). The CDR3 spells CASSTRVSEAFF. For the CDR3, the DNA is TGTGCCAGTAGTACAAGGGTCTCTGAAGCTTTCTTT.

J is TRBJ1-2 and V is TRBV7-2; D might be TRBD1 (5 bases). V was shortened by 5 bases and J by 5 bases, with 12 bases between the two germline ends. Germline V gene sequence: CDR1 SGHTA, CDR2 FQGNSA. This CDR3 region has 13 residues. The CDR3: CASSPGPLYGYTF. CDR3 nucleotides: TGTGCCAGCAGCCCGGGGCCGTTGTATGGCTACACCTTC.

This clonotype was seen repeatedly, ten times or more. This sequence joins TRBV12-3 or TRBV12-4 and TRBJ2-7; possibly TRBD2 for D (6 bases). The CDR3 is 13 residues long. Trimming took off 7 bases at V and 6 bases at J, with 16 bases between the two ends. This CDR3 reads CASTFGQEGEQYF. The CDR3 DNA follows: TGTGCCAGCACCTTCGGGCAGGAGGGCGAGCAGTACTTC.

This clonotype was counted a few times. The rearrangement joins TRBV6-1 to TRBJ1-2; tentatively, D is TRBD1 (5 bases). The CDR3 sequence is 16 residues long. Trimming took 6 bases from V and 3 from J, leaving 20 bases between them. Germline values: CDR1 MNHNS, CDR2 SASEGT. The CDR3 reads CASSHPLGGEYYGYTF. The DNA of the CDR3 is TGTGCCAGCAGCCATCCGTTGGGGGGGGAGTACTATGGCTACACCTTC.

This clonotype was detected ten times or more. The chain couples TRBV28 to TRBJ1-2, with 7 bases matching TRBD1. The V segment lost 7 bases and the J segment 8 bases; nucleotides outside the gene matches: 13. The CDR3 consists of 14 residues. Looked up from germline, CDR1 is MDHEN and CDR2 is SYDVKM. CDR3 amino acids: CASTPDRVSRGYTF. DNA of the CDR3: TGTGCCAGCACCCCAGACAGGGTGTCTAGAGGCTACACCTTC.

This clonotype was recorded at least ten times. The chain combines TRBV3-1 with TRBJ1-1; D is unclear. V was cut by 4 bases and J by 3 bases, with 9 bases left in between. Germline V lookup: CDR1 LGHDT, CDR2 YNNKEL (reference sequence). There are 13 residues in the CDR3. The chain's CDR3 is CASSRRSYTEAFF. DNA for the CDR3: TGTGCCAGCAGCCGACGGAGTTACACTGAAGCTTTCTTT.

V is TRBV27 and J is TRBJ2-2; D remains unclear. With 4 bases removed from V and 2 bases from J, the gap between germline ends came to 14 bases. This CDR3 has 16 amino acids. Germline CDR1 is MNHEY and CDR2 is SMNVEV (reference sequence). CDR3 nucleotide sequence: TGTGCCAGCAGTTCCCTACTGGCAGTCAACACCGGGGAGCTGTTTTTT. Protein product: CASSSLLAVNTGELFF.

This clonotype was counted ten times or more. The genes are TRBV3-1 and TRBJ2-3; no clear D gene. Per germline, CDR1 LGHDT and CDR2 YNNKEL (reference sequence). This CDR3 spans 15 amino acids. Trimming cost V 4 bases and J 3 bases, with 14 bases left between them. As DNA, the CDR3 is TGTGCCAGCAGCCGACGCACCGGGTGGACAGATACGCAGTATTTT. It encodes CASSRRTGWTDTQYF.

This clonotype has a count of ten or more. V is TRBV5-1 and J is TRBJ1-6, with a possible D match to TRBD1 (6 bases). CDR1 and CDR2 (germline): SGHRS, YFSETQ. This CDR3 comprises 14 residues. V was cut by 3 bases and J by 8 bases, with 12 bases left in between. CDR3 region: CASSSDRLDSPLHF. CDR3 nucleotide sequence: TGCGCCAGCAGCTCTGACAGGCTGGATTCACCCCTCCACTTT.

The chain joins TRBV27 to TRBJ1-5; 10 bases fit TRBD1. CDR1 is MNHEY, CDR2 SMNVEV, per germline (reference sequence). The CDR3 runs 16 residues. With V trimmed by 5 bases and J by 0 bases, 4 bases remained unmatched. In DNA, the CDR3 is TGTGCCAGCAGTAAGGACAGGGGGAATAGCAATCAGCCCCAGCATTTT. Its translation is CASSKDRGNSNQPQHF.

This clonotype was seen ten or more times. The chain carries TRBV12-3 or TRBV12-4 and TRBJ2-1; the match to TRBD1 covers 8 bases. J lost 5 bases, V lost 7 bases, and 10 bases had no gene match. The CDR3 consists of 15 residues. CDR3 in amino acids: CASTPRTGLDNEQFF. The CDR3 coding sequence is TGTGCCAGCACCCCCCGGACAGGGTTGGACAATGAGCAGTTCTTC.

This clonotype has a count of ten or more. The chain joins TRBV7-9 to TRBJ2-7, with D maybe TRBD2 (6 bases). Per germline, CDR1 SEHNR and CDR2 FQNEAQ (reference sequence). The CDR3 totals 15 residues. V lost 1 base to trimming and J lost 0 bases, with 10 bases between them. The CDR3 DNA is TGTGCCAGCAGCTTAGTTGCGGGGCTCTCCTACGAGCAGTACTTC. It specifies CASSLVAGLSYEQYF.

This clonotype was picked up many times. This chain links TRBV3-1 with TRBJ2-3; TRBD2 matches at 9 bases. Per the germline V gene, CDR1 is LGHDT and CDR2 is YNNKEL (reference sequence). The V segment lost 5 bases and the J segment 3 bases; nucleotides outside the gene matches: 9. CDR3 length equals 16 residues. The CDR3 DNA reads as TGTGCCAGCAGCGACGGGACTAGCCTTCGGACAGATACGCAGTATTTT. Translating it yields CASSDGTSLRTDTQYF.

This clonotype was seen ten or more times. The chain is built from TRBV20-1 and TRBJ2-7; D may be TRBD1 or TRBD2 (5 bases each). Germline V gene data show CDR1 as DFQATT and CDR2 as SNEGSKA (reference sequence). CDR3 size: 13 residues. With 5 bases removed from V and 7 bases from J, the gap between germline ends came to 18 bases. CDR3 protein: CSAGDDARGEQYF. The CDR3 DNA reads TGCAGTGCTGGGGACGACGCGCGAGGGGAGCAGTACTTC.

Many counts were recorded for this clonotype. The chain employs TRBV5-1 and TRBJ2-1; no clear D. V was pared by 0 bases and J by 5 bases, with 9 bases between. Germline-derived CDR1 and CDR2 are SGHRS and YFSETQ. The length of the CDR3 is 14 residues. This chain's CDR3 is CASSLEATDNEQFF. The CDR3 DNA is TGCGCCAGCAGCTTGGAGGCCACTGACAATGAGCAGTTCTTC.

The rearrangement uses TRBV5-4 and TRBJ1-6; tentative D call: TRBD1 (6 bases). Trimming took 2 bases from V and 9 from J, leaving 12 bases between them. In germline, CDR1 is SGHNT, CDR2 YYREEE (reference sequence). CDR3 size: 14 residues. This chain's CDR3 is CASSLNQGISPLHF. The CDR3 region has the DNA TGTGCCAGCAGCTTAAACCAGGGGATTTCACCCCTCCACTTT.

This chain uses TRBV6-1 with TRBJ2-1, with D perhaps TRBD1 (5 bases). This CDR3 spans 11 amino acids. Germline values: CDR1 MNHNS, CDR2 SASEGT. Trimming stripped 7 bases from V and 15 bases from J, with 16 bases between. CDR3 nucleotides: TGTGCCAGCACAGGGTCAATGATGGTGTTCTTC. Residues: CASTGSMMVFF.

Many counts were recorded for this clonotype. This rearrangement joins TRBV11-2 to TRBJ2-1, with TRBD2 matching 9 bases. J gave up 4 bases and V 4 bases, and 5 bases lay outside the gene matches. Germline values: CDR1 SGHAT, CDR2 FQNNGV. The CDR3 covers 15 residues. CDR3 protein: CASSWRGGNYNEQFF. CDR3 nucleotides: TGTGCCAGCAGCTGGCGGGGGGGCAATTACAATGAGCAGTTCTTC.

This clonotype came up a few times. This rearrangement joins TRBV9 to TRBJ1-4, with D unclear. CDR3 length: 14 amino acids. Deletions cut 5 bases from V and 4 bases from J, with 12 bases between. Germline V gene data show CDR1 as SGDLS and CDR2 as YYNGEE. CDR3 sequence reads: CASSAGGLNEKLFF. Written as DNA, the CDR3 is TGTGCCAGCAGTGCCGGTGGACTTAATGAAAAACTGTTTTTT.